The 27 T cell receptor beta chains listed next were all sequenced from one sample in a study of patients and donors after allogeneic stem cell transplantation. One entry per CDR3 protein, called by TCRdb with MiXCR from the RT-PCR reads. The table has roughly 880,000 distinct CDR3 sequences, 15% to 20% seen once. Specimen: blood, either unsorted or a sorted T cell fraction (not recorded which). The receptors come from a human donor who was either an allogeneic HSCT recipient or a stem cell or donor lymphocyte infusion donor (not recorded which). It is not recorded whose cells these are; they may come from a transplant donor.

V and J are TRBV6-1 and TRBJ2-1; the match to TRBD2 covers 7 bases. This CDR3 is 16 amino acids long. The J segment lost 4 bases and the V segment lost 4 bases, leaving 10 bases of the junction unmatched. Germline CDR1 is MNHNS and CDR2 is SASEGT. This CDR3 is CASSGSLAFYYNEQFF. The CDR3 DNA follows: TGTGCCAGCAGTGGGTCACTAGCGTTTTATTACAATGAGCAGTTCTTC.

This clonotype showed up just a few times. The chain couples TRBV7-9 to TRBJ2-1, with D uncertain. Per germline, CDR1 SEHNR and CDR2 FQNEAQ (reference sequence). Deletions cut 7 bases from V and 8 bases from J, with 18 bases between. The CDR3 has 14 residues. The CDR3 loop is CASTLGEDLYEQFF. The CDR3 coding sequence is TGTGCCAGCACCCTAGGAGAGGATCTCTATGAGCAGTTCTTC.

Here the CDR3 reads CASSRNTAGEIKINTEAFF. Here the CDR3 DNA reads TGTGCCAGCAGCCGGAATACGGCAGGGGAGATAAAGATAAACACTGAAGCTTTCTTT. V is TRBV11-1 and J is TRBJ1-1, with a possible D match to TRBD1 (6 bases). V shed 5 bases and J shed 2 bases, with 27 bases lying between them. The CDR3 extends over 19 amino acids. CDR1 and CDR2 from the germline V gene are SGHAT and FQDESV (reference sequence).

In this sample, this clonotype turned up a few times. CDR3 loop: CASSQDDLAGGTGELFF. In nucleotides, the CDR3 is TGTGCCAGCAGCCAAGATGATCTAGCGGGAGGCACCGGGGAGCTGTTTTTT. The chain employs TRBV3-1 and TRBJ2-2; 11 bases are shared with TRBD2. The germline V gene encodes CDR1 LGHDT and CDR2 YNNKEL (reference sequence). The CDR3 is 17 amino acids. The V and J ends lost 0 bases and 4 bases, in that order; junction bases with no gene match: 4.

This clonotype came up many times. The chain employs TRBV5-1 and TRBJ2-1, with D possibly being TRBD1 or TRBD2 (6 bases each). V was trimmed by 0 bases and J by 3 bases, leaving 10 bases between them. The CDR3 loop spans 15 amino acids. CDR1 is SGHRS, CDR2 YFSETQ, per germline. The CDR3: CASSLEGGFYNEQFF. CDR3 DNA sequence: TGCGCCAGCAGCTTGGAGGGGGGATTCTACAATGAGCAGTTCTTC.

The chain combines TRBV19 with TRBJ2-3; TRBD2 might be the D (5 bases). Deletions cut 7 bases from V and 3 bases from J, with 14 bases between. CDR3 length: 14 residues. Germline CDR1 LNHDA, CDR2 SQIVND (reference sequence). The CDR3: CASKAVLSTDTQYF. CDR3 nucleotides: TGTGCCAGTAAAGCGGTTCTGAGTACAGATACGCAGTATTTT.

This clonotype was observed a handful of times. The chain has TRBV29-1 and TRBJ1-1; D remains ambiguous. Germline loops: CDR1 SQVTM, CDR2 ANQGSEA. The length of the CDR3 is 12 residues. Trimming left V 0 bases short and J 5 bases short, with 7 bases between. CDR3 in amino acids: CSVEEDGTEAFF. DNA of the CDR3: TGCAGCGTTGAAGAGGACGGGACTGAAGCTTTCTTT.

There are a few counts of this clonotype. The CDR3 spells CASTLALAGVETQYF. In DNA form, the CDR3 reads TGTGCCAGCACCCTAGCGCTAGCGGGGGTAGAGACCCAGTACTTC. The chain carries TRBV12-3 or TRBV12-4 and TRBJ2-5; 10 nucleotides line up with TRBD2. The CDR3 is 15 amino acids. Trimming at V came to 7 bases and at J to 4 bases, leaving 9 bases not matched to a gene.

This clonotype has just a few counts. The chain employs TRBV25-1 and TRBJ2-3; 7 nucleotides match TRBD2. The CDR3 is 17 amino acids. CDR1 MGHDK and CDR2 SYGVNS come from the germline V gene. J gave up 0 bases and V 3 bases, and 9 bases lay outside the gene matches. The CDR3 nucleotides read TGTGCCAGCAGTGATCCCGCTAGCGGCCCCAGCACAGATACGCAGTATTTT. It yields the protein CASSDPASGPSTDTQYF. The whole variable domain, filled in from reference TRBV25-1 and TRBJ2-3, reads EADIYQTPRYLVIGTGKKITLECSQTMGHDKMYWYQQDPGMELHLIHYSYGVNSTEKGDLSSESTVSRIRTEHFPLTLESARPSHTSQYLCASSDPASGPSTDTQYFGPGTRLTVL.

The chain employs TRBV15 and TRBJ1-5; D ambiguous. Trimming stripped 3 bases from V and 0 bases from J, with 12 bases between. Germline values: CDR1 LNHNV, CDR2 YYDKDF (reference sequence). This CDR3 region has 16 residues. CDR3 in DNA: TGTGCCACCAGCAGGAACACCAAGGATAGCAATCAGCCCCAGCATTTT. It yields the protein CATSRNTKDSNQPQHF.

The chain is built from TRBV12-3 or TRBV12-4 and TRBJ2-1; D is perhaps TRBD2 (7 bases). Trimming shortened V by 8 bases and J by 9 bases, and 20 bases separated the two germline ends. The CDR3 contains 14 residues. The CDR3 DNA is TGTGCCAGCCGAGTCGGGGGGCGATTGAGTGAGCAGTTCTTC. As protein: CASRVGGRLSEQFF.

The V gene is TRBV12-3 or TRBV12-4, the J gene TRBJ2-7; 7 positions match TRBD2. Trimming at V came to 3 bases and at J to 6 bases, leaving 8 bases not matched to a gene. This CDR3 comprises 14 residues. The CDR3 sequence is CASSLSSGPPEQYF. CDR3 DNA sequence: TGTGCCAGCAGTTTGTCTAGCGGTCCTCCCGAGCAGTACTTC.

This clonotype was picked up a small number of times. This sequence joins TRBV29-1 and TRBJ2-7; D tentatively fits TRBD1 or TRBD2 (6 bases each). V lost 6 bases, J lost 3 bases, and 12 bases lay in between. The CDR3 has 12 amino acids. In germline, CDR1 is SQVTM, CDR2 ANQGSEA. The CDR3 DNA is TGCAGCGTCGGGGGCAGGAACTACGAGCAGTACTTC. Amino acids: CSVGGRNYEQYF.

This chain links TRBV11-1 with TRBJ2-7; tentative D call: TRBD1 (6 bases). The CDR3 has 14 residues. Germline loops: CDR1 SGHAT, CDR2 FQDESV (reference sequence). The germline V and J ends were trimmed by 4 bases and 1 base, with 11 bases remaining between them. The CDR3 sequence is CASSSRQVSYEQYF. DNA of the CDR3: TGTGCCAGCAGCTCTCGACAGGTTTCCTACGAGCAGTACTTC.

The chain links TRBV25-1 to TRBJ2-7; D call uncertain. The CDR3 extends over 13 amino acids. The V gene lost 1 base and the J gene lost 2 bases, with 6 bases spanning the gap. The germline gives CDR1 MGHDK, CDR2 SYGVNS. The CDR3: CASSESGPYEQYF. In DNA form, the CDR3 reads TGTGCCAGCAGTGAATCTGGACCCTACGAGCAGTACTTC.

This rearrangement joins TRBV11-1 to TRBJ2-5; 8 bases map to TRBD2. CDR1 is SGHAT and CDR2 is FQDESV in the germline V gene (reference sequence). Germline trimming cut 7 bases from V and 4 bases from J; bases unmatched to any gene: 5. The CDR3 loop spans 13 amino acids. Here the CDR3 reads CASKAGVRETQYF. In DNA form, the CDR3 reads TGTGCCAGCAAAGCGGGGGTACGAGAGACCCAGTACTTC.

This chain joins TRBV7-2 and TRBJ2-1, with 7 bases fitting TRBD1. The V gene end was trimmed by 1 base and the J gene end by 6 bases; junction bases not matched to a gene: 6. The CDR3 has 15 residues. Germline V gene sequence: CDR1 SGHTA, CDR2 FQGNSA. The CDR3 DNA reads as TGTGCCAGCAGCTTAGGAGGGGGCGAGGGCAATGAGCAGTTCTTC. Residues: CASSLGGGEGNEQFF.

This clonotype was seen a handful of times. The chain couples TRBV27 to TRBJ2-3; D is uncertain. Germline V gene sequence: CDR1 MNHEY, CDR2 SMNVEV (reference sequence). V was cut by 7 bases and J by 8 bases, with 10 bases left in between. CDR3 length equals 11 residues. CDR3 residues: CASMDARTQYF. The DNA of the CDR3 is TGTGCCAGCATGGATGCGCGTACGCAGTATTTT.

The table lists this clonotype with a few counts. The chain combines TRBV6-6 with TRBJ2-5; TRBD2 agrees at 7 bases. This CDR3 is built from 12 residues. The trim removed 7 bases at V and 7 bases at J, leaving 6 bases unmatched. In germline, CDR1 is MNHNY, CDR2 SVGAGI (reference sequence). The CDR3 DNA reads TGTGCCAGCACAAATTCGGGGGGGACCCAGTACTTC. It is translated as CASTNSGGTQYF.

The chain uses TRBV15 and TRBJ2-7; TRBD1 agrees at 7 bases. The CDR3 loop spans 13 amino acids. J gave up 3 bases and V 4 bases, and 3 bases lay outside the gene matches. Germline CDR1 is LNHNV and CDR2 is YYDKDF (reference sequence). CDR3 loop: CATSTQGVYEQYF. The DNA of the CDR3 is TGTGCCACCAGCACTCAGGGGGTCTACGAGCAGTACTTC.

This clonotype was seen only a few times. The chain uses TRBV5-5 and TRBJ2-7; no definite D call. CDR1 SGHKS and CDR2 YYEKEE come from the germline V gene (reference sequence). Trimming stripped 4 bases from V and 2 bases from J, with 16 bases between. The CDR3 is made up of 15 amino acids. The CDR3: CASSQLTSPPYEQYF. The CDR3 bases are TGTGCCAGCAGCCAACTGACCAGTCCTCCCTACGAGCAGTACTTC.

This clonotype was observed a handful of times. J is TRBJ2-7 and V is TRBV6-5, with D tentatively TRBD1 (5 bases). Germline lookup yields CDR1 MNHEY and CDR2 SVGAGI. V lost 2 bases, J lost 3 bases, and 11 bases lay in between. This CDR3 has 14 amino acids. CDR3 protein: CASSYGQGYYEQYF. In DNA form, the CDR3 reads TGTGCCAGCAGTTACGGTCAGGGCTACTACGAGCAGTACTTC.

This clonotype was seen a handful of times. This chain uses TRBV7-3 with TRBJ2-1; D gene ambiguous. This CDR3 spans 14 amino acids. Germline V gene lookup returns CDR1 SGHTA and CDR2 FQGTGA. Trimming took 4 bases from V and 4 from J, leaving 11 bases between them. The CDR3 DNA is TGTGCCAGCAGCTCCGGCGCTACATACAATGAGCAGTTCTTC. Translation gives CASSSGATYNEQFF. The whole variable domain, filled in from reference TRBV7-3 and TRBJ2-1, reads GAGVSQTPSNKVTEKGKYVELRCDPISGHTALYWYRQSLGQGPEFLIYFQGTGAADDSGLPNDRFFAVRPEGSVSTLKIQRTERGDSAVYLCASSSGATYNEQFFGPGTRLTVL.

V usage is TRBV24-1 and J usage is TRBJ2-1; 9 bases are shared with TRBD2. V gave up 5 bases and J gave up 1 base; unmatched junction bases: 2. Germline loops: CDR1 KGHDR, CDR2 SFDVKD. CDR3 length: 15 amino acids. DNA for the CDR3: TGTGCCACCAGTGCGGCGGGGGGGTCCTACAATGAGCAGTTCTTC. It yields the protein CATSAAGGSYNEQFF.

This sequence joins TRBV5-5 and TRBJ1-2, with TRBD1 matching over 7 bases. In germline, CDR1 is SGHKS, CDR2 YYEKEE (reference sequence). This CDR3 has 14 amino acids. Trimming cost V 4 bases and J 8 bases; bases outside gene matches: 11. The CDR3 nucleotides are TGTGCCAGCAGCCGAACAGGGGTAGGAGAGGGCTACACCTTC. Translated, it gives CASSRTGVGEGYTF. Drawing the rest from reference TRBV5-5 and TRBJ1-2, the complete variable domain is DAGVTQSPTHLIKTRGQQVTLRCSPISGHKSVSWYQQVLGQGPQFIFQYYEKEERGRGNFPDRFSARQFPNYSSELNVNALLLGDSALYLCASSRTGVGEGYTFGSGTRLTVV.

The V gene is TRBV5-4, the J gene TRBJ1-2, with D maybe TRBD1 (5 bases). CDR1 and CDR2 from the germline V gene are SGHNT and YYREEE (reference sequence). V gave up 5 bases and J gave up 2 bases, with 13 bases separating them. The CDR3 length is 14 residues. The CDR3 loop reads CASRQDFHNYGYTF. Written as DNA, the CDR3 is TGTGCCAGCAGACAGGACTTTCACAACTATGGCTACACCTTC.

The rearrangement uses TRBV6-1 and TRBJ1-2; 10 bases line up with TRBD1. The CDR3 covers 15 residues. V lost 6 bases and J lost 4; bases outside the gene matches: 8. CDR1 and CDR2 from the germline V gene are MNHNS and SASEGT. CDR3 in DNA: TGTGCCAGCAGGTCCTCCGGGACAGGGGTCTATGGCTACACCTTC. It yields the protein CASRSSGTGVYGYTF.